This T cell receptor (beta chain) comes out of a study of lymphopenia after photon versus proton radiotherapy. Sequencing used immunoSEQ multiplex PCR; TCRdb keeps in-frame clones, though not all of them. The sample has roughly 41,000 clones, roughly 84% seen once; the top ten hold roughly 3%. Germline CDR1 is MNHNS and CDR2 is SASEGT. This CDR3 is built from 17 residues. V was pared by 4 bases and J by 10 bases, with 17 bases of the junction left unmatched. The V call is TRBV6-1, the J call TRBJ1-4; 8 positions agree with TRBD1. Sample: peripheral blood, taken from a patient treated with photon-based radiotherapy. The receptor comes from a man in his fifties with gastric cancer. The CDR3 reads CASSGRSWTGNFGKLFF. The CDR3 DNA follows: TGTGCCAGCAGTGGAAGAAGCTGGACAGGGAATTTTGGAAAACTGTTTTTT.